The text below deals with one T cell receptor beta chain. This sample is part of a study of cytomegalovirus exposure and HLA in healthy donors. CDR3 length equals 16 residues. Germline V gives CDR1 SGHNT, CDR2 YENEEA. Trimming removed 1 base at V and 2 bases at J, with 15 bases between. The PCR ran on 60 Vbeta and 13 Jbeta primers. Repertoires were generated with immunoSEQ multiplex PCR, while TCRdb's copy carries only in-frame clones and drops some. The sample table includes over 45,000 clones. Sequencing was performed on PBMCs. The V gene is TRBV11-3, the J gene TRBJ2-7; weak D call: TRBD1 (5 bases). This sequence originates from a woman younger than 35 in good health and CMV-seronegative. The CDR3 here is CASSLGGMGQAYEQYF. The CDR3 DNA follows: TGTGCCAGCAGCTTAGGAGGCATGGGGCAGGCCTACGAGCAGTACTTC.